The 11 T cell receptor beta chains below come from one sample, sequenced in a study of T-cell reconstitution after alpha-beta-depleted transplantation in children. Using unique molecular identifiers, the investigators prepared the TCRbeta library. TCRdb re-analysed the PCR reads in MiXCR, keeping a single row per CDR3 protein. Of 65,000 to 85,000 distinct CDR3 sequences detected, about 11% appear once; the ten largest clones hold about 13%. Sample: PBMCs, taken before TCRalphabeta/CD19-depleted stem cell transplant. The receptors were gathered from a boy younger than 18 with acute myeloid leukemia, due to receive a stem cell transplant.

The genes are TRBV18 and TRBJ1-2; D gene uncertain. Trimming pared 3 bases from V and 6 bases from J, leaving 14 bases between. Per the germline V gene, CDR1 is KGHSH and CDR2 is LQKENI. The CDR3 length is 14 residues. The CDR3 region is CASSPGPQLDGYTF. The CDR3 DNA sequence: TGTGCCAGCTCACCCGGTCCCCAGTTGGATGGCTACACCTTC.

This clonotype has ten or more counts. This chain connects TRBV6-5 to TRBJ2-3; TRBD1 agrees at 8 bases. CDR1 and CDR2 (germline): MNHEY, SVGAGI. This CDR3 has 19 residues. Germline trimming cut 0 bases from V and 6 bases from J; bases unmatched to any gene: 17. The CDR3, as DNA: TGTGCCAGCAGTTACTCGATTATTTTGGGCAGGGGGCGATTGGATACGCAGTATTTT. This translates into CASSYSIILGRGRLDTQYF.

Ten or more counts support this clonotype. V usage is TRBV29-1 and J usage is TRBJ1-5, with 7 positions matching TRBD1. The CDR3 has 15 residues. Germline V CDR1 and CDR2: SQVTM, ANQGSEA. The J segment lost 2 bases and the V segment lost 7 bases, leaving 11 bases of the junction unmatched. The CDR3 loop reads CSAQTGKRGNQPQHF. The CDR3 nucleotides are TGCAGCGCCCAGACAGGGAAGAGGGGCAATCAGCCCCAGCATTTT.

This clonotype was seen many times. The chain carries TRBV20-1 and TRBJ2-5, with D perhaps TRBD1 or TRBD2 (5 bases each). V was trimmed by 4 bases and J by 5 bases, leaving 14 bases between them. Germline assignment: CDR1 DFQATT and CDR2 SNEGSKA (reference sequence). The CDR3 is 13 amino acids. In DNA, the CDR3 is TGCAGTGCTATTAGAGGGGCTGAGGAGACCCAGTACTTC. Its translation is CSAIRGAEETQYF.

In this sample, this clonotype turned up many times. The chain recombines TRBV12-3 or TRBV12-4 with TRBJ2-2, with TRBD2 identical over 9 bases. V lost 4 bases to trimming and J lost 7 bases; unmatched junction nucleotides: 13. This CDR3 is 17 amino acids long. The CDR3 region has the DNA TGTGCCAGCAGTTCACACCTTCCCGGGACTAGCCTCGGGGAGCTGTTTTTT. Translating it yields CASSSHLPGTSLGELFF.

J is TRBJ2-7 and V is TRBV11-3, with 9 nucleotides matching TRBD2. V was pared by 5 bases and J by 4 bases, with 9 bases of the junction left unmatched. The V gene's germline CDR1 is SGHNT and CDR2 YENEEA. CDR3 length: 15 residues. The CDR3 nucleotides are TGTGCCAGCAGCCTTTCCGGGACTAGCCGTTACGAGCAGTACGTC. It specifies CASSLSGTSRYEQYV.

This clonotype has a count of ten or more. The genes are TRBV5-1 and TRBJ1-6; a possible D gene is TRBD1 (6 bases). The CDR3 totals 18 residues. Looked up from germline, CDR1 is SGHRS and CDR2 is YFSETQ. The ends were cut back, 4 bases at V and 0 bases at J, with 17 bases in the middle. The CDR3 sequence is CASSQNYRESSYNSPLHF. The DNA for the CDR3 is TGCGCCAGCAGCCAGAACTACAGGGAAAGCTCCTATAATTCACCCCTCCACTTT.

V and J are TRBV5-1 and TRBJ1-6; TRBD1 might be the D (5 bases). The germline gives CDR1 SGHRS, CDR2 YFSETQ. The V end was cut by 1 base, the J end by 8 bases, with 16 bases between. This CDR3 spans 16 amino acids. The CDR3 protein is CASSLLHSLGDSPLHF. CDR3 DNA: TGCGCCAGCAGCTTGCTTCATTCTTTGGGGGATTCACCCCTCCACTTT.

This chain links TRBV4-3 with TRBJ1-6; the D is unclear. Per germline, CDR1 LGHNA and CDR2 YSLEER. Trimming stripped 0 bases from V and 10 bases from J, with 10 bases between. The CDR3 runs to 14 residues. The DNA of the CDR3 is TGCGCCAGCAGCCAAGATCTGGTGAGATCACCCCTCCACTTT. It yields the protein CASSQDLVRSPLHF.

At least ten counts were recorded for this clonotype. The chain carries TRBV15 and TRBJ2-3, with a tentative D call TRBD2 (7 bases). Between the trimmed V and J ends, which lost 2 bases and 1 base, there was a span of 16 bases. The CDR3 is 17 residues long. CDR1 is LNHNV, CDR2 YYDKDF, per germline (reference sequence). CDR3 amino acids: CATSRQGWGGRTDTQYF. DNA of the CDR3: TGTGCCACCAGCAGACAGGGTTGGGGGGGCCGCACAGATACGCAGTATTTT.

This clonotype occurred many times. The CDR3 DNA reads TGTGCCAGTAAAGATGGACCGACGTTCGAGCAGTTCTTC. The encoded protein is CASKDGPTFEQFF. The gene calls are TRBV19 and TRBJ2-1; D is uncertain. Per the germline V gene, CDR1 is LNHDA and CDR2 is SQIVND (reference sequence). This CDR3 has 13 residues. V gave up 7 bases and J gave up 10 bases, with 17 bases separating them.